The following is a TCR beta chain sequence with its context. These data originate in a study of OX40 agonist ivuxolimab in advanced cancers. The method was immunoSEQ multiplex PCR; TCRdb's version includes in-frame clones alone and lacks a portion of them. Of around 19,000 clones in the sample, 80% to 90% were seen once. Germline V lookup: CDR1 LGHNA, CDR2 YSLEER. V was clipped by 0 bases and J by 0 bases, with 8 bases between them. CDR3 size: 15 residues. V gene TRBV4-3 combines with J gene TRBJ2-5; D is possibly TRBD1 (5 bases). The clonotype was recovered from an adult with an advanced solid tumor such as melanoma, head and neck, liver or kidney cancer. Sample: CD4+ or CD8+ T cells sorted from blood, taken in a trial of the OX40 agonist ivuxolimab. The CDR3 loop reads CASSQDSGYQETQYF. Written as DNA, the CDR3 is TGCGCCAGCAGCCAAGATTCAGGGTACCAAGAGACCCAGTACTTC.